The 21 T cell receptor beta chains in this list originate from one sample, sequenced in a study of T-cell reconstitution after alpha-beta-depleted transplantation in children. Unique molecular identifiers were incorporated when the TCRbeta library was constructed. TCRdb reprocessed the PCR reads with MiXCR, giving one entry per CDR3 protein. The data contain a few hundred thousand distinct CDR3 sequences, around 19% of them singletons. The sequencing here drew on PBMCs from the stem cell graft donor, taken from the stem cell graft. These receptor sequences come from a human donor who donated a stem cell graft to a child with acute lymphoblastic leukemia.

The chain has TRBV20-1 and TRBJ1-2, with D perhaps TRBD1 (6 bases). The CDR3 spans 14 residues. CDR1 is DFQATT, CDR2 SNEGSKA, per germline (reference sequence). Trimming left V 6 bases short and J 4 bases short, with 18 bases between. The CDR3 nucleotides are TGCAGTGCAACCTCGGAGACAGGTGTCTATGGCTACACCTTC. This encodes CSATSETGVYGYTF.

This chain uses TRBV29-1 with TRBJ2-5; either TRBD1 or TRBD2 may fit D (5 bases each). The CDR3 has 12 amino acids. The V gene's germline CDR1 is SQVTM and CDR2 ANQGSEA. V lost 7 bases to trimming and J lost 4 bases, with 13 bases between them. The CDR3 sequence: CSASSGGETQYF. DNA for the CDR3: TGCAGCGCCTCCAGTGGGGGAGAGACCCAGTACTTC.

This clonotype was picked up a small number of times. CDR3 region: CASSIDRGGTDTQYF. The CDR3 nucleotides are TGTGCCAGCAGCATTGACAGGGGTGGCACAGATACGCAGTATTTT. J is TRBJ2-3 and V is TRBV7-6; TRBD1 agrees at 8 bases. Germline V lookup: CDR1 SGHVS, CDR2 FNYEAQ. J was trimmed by 1 base and V by 5 bases; bases with no gene match: 5. CDR3 size: 15 residues.

The V and J genes are TRBV7-8 and TRBJ2-1, with a tentative D call TRBD2 (5 bases). The CDR3 runs to 17 residues. Germline lookup yields CDR1 SGHVS and CDR2 FQNEAQ. V shed 1 base and J shed 0 bases, with 13 bases lying between them. Written as DNA, the CDR3 is TGTGCCAGCAGCTTAGTCCGGGGTTTTAGCTCCTACAATGAGCAGTTCTTC. This gives the protein CASSLVRGFSSYNEQFF. The variable domain in full, with the rest retrieved from reference TRBV7-8 and TRBJ2-1, is GAGVSQSPRYKVAKRGQDVALRCDPISGHVSLFWYQQALGQGPEFLTYFQNEAQLDKSGLPSDRFFAERPEGSVSTLKIQRTQQEDSAVYLCASSLVRGFSSYNEQFFGPGTRLTVL.

This clonotype was seen only a few times. The rearrangement links TRBV6-5 to TRBJ1-4, with a tentative D call TRBD1 (6 bases). Germline-derived CDR1 and CDR2 are MNHEY and SVGAGI. The CDR3 runs to 12 residues. V lost 6 bases, J lost 11 bases, and 13 bases lay in between. The CDR3 protein is CASSLTGGKLFF. The DNA of the CDR3 is TGTGCCAGCAGCTTGACGGGGGGCAAACTGTTTTTT.

The rearrangement links TRBV5-5 to TRBJ2-5; 8 bases agree with TRBD1. The length of the CDR3 is 15 residues. Losses at the gene ends were 4 bases for V and 5 bases for J; bases not matched to a gene: 10. CDR1 is SGHKS, CDR2 YYEKEE, per germline (reference sequence). As DNA, the CDR3 is TGTGCCAGCAGCGCGTTTGCAGGGGGCTTGGAGACCCAGTACTTC. Its translation: CASSAFAGGLETQYF.

This clonotype was seen a few times. This chain uses TRBV24-1 with TRBJ2-1; TRBD1 matches at 8 bases. With V trimmed by 3 bases and J by 3 bases, 6 bases remained unmatched. CDR1 and CDR2 (germline): KGHDR, SFDVKD. This CDR3 is built from 16 residues. The CDR3 protein is CATSDTGQGHYNEQFF. The CDR3 coding sequence is TGTGCCACCAGTGATACTGGACAGGGTCACTACAATGAGCAGTTCTTC.

This clonotype was observed a handful of times. The chain carries TRBV5-1 and TRBJ1-1; 7 bases align to TRBD1. The CDR3 is made up of 15 amino acids. CDR1 is SGHRS, CDR2 YFSETQ, per germline. V gave up 4 bases and J gave up 6 bases; unmatched junction bases: 12. The DNA of the CDR3 is TGCGCCAGCAGCCGAGAAGGGGGCGCGGTCTCTGAAGCTTTCTTT. This gives the protein CASSREGGAVSEAFF.

The V call is TRBV28, the J call TRBJ2-2; 7 bases match TRBD2. This CDR3 is 14 amino acids long. Germline CDR1 and CDR2: MDHEN and SYDVKM. J lost 6 bases, V lost 3 bases, and 4 bases had no gene match. CDR3 DNA: TGTGCCAGCAGTTTCGCAGGGAGGGCCGGGGAGCTGTTTTTT. Its translation: CASSFAGRAGELFF.

This rearrangement joins TRBV5-1 to TRBJ2-7; no reliable D call. The CDR3 is 14 residues long. Trimming pared 4 bases from V and 7 bases from J, leaving 18 bases between. Per the germline V gene, CDR1 is SGHRS and CDR2 is YFSETQ. The CDR3 sequence: CASSLLGTTMEQYF. The CDR3, as DNA: TGCGCCAGCAGCCTACTTGGAACAACGATGGAGCAGTACTTC.

This chain links TRBV27 with TRBJ2-7; 8 positions match TRBD1. V shed 7 bases and J 2 bases; nucleotides not matched to a gene: 4. The CDR3 totals 13 residues. Looked up from germline, CDR1 is MNHEY and CDR2 is SMNVEV (reference sequence). CDR3 protein: CASTGTGTYEQYF. CDR3 sequence (DNA): TGTGCCAGCACCGGGACAGGAACCTACGAGCAGTACTTC.

There are a few counts of this clonotype. V and J are TRBV29-1 and TRBJ1-2; 7 bases are shared with TRBD1. The CDR3 is 13 amino acids. CDR1 SQVTM and CDR2 ANQGSEA come from the germline V gene. The V gene end was trimmed by 7 bases and the J gene end by 3 bases; junction bases not matched to a gene: 8. Here the CDR3 DNA reads TGCAGCGCCGCCTTTGACAGGGACTATGGCTACACCTTC. As protein: CSAAFDRDYGYTF.

There are a few counts of this clonotype. The CDR3 region has the DNA TGCGCCAGCAGCTCGGGACTAGCGGGAGTTACAAAGCAGTATTTT. Protein product: CASSSGLAGVTKQYF. This chain connects TRBV5-1 to TRBJ2-3, with 14 bases lining up with TRBD2. The CDR3 has 15 residues. Trimming at V came to 3 bases and at J to 11 bases, leaving 8 bases not matched to a gene. Germline CDR1 and CDR2: SGHRS and YFSETQ.

This clonotype has just a few counts. The rearrangement uses TRBV7-9 and TRBJ2-3; tentatively, D is TRBD1 (5 bases). The CDR3 runs to 15 residues. In germline, CDR1 is SEHNR, CDR2 FQNEAQ (reference sequence). The V and J ends lost 6 bases and 1 base respectively, with 14 bases between them. CDR3: CASSSPFRGTDTQYF. CDR3 sequence (DNA): TGTGCCAGCAGTTCCCCTTTCAGGGGCACAGATACGCAGTATTTT.

CDR3 loop: CASSSPTGERGETQYF. Here the CDR3 DNA reads TGTGCCAGCAGCTCCCCCACAGGGGAGCGAGGAGAGACCCAGTACTTC. The V call is TRBV5-6, the J call TRBJ2-5, with 7 bases matching TRBD1. V was pared by 3 bases and J by 4 bases, with 12 bases of the junction left unmatched. CDR1 and CDR2 (germline): SGHDT, YYEEEE. The CDR3 totals 16 residues.

The chain recombines TRBV9 with TRBJ2-3; 9 nucleotides align to TRBD2. This CDR3 spans 17 amino acids. Trimming removed 2 bases from V and 2 bases from J; junction bases left unmatched: 9. Germline V lookup: CDR1 SGDLS, CDR2 YYNGEE. The CDR3 is CASSVERGLAFTDTQYF. The CDR3 DNA is TGTGCCAGCAGCGTTGAGCGGGGACTAGCTTTCACAGATACGCAGTATTTT.

The chain recombines TRBV7-2 with TRBJ2-1; D gene ambiguous. Germline values: CDR1 SGHTA, CDR2 FQGNSA. CDR3 length equals 15 residues. Trimming left V 4 bases short and J 6 bases short, with 16 bases between. The CDR3 protein is CASSSLLDAFNEQFF. The CDR3 DNA follows: TGTGCCAGCAGCTCCCTGCTGGACGCCTTCAATGAGCAGTTCTTC. The full variable domain, completed using reference TRBV7-2 and TRBJ2-1, is GAGVSQSPSNKVTEKGKDVELRCDPISGHTALYWYRQSLGQGLEFLIYFQGNSAPDKSGLPSDRFSAERTGGSVSTLTIQRTQQEDSAVYLCASSSLLDAFNEQFFGPGTRLTVL.

This chain uses TRBV3-1 with TRBJ2-2; possibly TRBD1 or TRBD2 for D (5 bases each). CDR3 size: 14 residues. V gave up 1 base and J gave up 6 bases, with 9 bases separating them. CDR1 is LGHDT, CDR2 YNNKEL, per germline (reference sequence). The CDR3 DNA is TGTGCCAGCAGCCAAGTTCGGGGCGCCGGGGAGCTGTTTTTT. Protein product: CASSQVRGAGELFF. Looking up the rest from reference TRBV3-1 and TRBJ2-2 gives the full variable domain: DTAVSQTPKYLVTQMGNDKSIKCEQNLGHDTMYWYKQDSKKFLKIMFSYNNKELIINETVPNRFSPKSPDKAHLNLHINSLELGDSAVYFCASSQVRGAGELFFGEGSRLTVL.

V usage is TRBV5-6 and J usage is TRBJ2-7; maybe TRBD2 (6 bases). V lost 4 bases and J 3 bases, leaving 17 bases between the germline ends. CDR3 length: 15 amino acids. Germline V gene sequence: CDR1 SGHDT, CDR2 YYEEEE. The CDR3 loop is CASSRGPSAGYEQYF. The CDR3 coding sequence is TGTGCCAGCAGCAGAGGTCCTAGCGCTGGCTACGAGCAGTACTTC.

This clonotype has a handful of counts. The V and J genes are TRBV7-9 and TRBJ2-2; D gene unclear. CDR3 length equals 12 residues. Trimming pared 7 bases from V and 3 bases from J, leaving 6 bases between. Germline lookup yields CDR1 SEHNR and CDR2 FQNEAQ (reference sequence). CDR3 loop: CASIRYTGELFF. The CDR3 coding sequence is TGTGCCAGCATCCGTTACACCGGGGAGCTGTTTTTT.

This chain joins TRBV12-3 or TRBV12-4 and TRBJ2-7; D not certain. The CDR3 consists of 14 residues. V gave up 0 bases and J gave up 2 bases, with 8 bases separating them. In DNA, the CDR3 is TGTGCCAGCAGTTTAGCGCAGGCACCCTACGAGCAGTACTTC. This gives the protein CASSLAQAPYEQYF.